This is a list of T cell receptor beta chains from one sample in a study of T cell responses to AZD1222 COVID-19 vaccine. The data were produced by immunoSEQ multiplex PCR, yet TCRdb's version contains in-frame clones alone and is incomplete. Of about 86,000 clones in the sample, approximately 89% are singletons; the top ten hold under 5.5%. The sequences come from peripheral blood, collected 28 days after the second AZD1222 dose. These receptors were obtained from an adult who received the AZD1222 COVID-19 vaccine. The CDR3 runs from the conserved cysteine through the conserved F or W. D genes are given only for firm matches. Not all rows give a size; the values are once, few, many and, for expanded clones, a class.

CDR3 protein: CASSAGFGSNSPLHF
CDR3 DNA: TGTGCCAGCAGCGCAGGGTTTGGTAGTAATTCACCCCTCCACTTT
clone size: NA
CDR3 length: 15
J gene: TRBJ1-6
V gene: TRBV6-5
D gene: NA

CDR3 protein: CASSVATGAPDTQYF
CDR3 DNA: TGTGCCAGCAGCGTAGCTACGGGGGCACCAGATACGCAGTATTTT
clone size: NA
CDR3 length: 15
J gene: TRBJ2-3
V gene: TRBV9
D gene: NA

CDR3 protein: CASTTVDGGEGETQYF
CDR3 DNA: TGTGCCAGTACAACTGTCGACGGCGGGGAGGGAGAGACCCAGTACTTC
clone size: NA
CDR3 length: 16
J gene: TRBJ2-5
V gene: TRBV19
D gene: TRBD2

CDR3 protein: CSVVARGRTDTQYF
CDR3 DNA: TGCAGCGTTGTCGCGCGGGGACGCACAGATACGCAGTATTTT
clone size: NA
CDR3 length: 14
J gene: TRBJ2-3
V gene: TRBV29-1
D gene: NA

CDR3 protein: CSVEVPRIEAQYF
CDR3 DNA: TGCAGCGTTGAAGTTCCCCGGATTGAGGCCCAGTACTTC
clone size: few
CDR3 length: 13
J gene: TRBJ2-5
V gene: TRBV29-1
D gene: NA

CDR3 protein: CASSEPGRDGYTF
CDR3 DNA: TGCGCCAGCAGTGAACCGGGGCGGGATGGCTACACCTTC
clone size: NA
CDR3 length: 13
J gene: TRBJ1-2
V gene: TRBV10-2
D gene: NA

CDR3 protein: CASTRGREETQYF
CDR3 DNA: TGTGCCAGCACCAGAGGGAGGGAGGAGACCCAGTACTTC
clone size: few
CDR3 length: 13
J gene: TRBJ2-5
V gene: TRBV28
D gene: TRBD2

CDR3 protein: CASSPRAGLSTGELFF
CDR3 DNA: TGTGCCAGCAGCCCCCGGGCGGGACTAAGCACCGGGGAGCTGTTTTTT
clone size: few
CDR3 length: 16
J gene: TRBJ2-2
V gene: TRBV11-3
D gene: TRBD2

CDR3 protein: CASAGTGNQPQHF
CDR3 DNA: TGTGCCAGTGCCGGGACAGGGAATCAGCCCCAGCATTTT
clone size: NA
CDR3 length: 13
J gene: TRBJ1-5
V gene: TRBV27
D gene: TRBD1

CDR3 protein: CASSIRANTEAFF
CDR3 DNA: TGTGCCAGTAGTATAAGAGCGAACACTGAAGCTTTCTTT
clone size: NA
CDR3 length: 13
J gene: TRBJ1-1
V gene: TRBV19
D gene: NA

CDR3 protein: CASSFSQGGPAGELFF
CDR3 DNA: TGTGCCAGCAGCTTTTCACAGGGAGGCCCCGCCGGGGAGCTGTTTTTT
clone size: NA
CDR3 length: 16
J gene: TRBJ2-2
V gene: TRBV11-3
D gene: NA

CDR3 protein: CASSQDEGLGEQYF
CDR3 DNA: TGCGCCAGCAGCCAAGATGAGGGCTTGGGGGAGCAGTACTTC
clone size: NA
CDR3 length: 14
J gene: TRBJ2-7
V gene: TRBV4-3
D gene: NA

CDR3 protein: CASSQELAGGLTGELFF
CDR3 DNA: TGTGCCAGCAGCCAAGAACTAGCGGGGGGGCTCACCGGGGAGCTGTTTTTT
clone size: few
CDR3 length: 17
J gene: TRBJ2-2
V gene: TRBV3-1/TRBV3-2
D gene: TRBD2

CDR3 protein: CASRERKPGTGGSSSYNSPLHF
CDR3 DNA: TGTGCCAGCAGAGAACGTAAACCCGGGACAGGGGGATCCAGCTCCTATAATTCACCCCTCCACTTT
clone size: NA
CDR3 length: 22
J gene: TRBJ1-6
V gene: TRBV2
D gene: TRBD1

CDR3 protein: CASSATGARDNEQFF
CDR3 DNA: TGTGCCAGCAGCGCGACAGGGGCACGCGACAATGAGCAGTTCTTC
clone size: NA
CDR3 length: 15
J gene: TRBJ2-1
V gene: TRBV9
D gene: TRBD1

CDR3 protein: CASSFFKKKNTEAFF
CDR3 DNA: TGTGCCAGCAGTTTTTTTAAAAAAAAGAACACTGAAGCTTTCTTT
clone size: NA
CDR3 length: 15
J gene: TRBJ1-1
V gene: TRBV28
D gene: NA

CDR3 protein: CASSYSGGASEQYF
CDR3 DNA: TGTGCCAGCAGCTATAGCGGGGGGGCTTCCGAGCAGTACTTC
clone size: NA
CDR3 length: 14
J gene: TRBJ2-7
V gene: TRBV5-4
D gene: TRBD2

CDR3 protein: CASKTDNEAFF
CDR3 DNA: TGTGCCAGCAAAACAGATAATGAAGCTTTCTTT
clone size: NA
CDR3 length: 11
J gene: TRBJ1-1
V gene: TRBV2
D gene: NA

CDR3 protein: CSVEPPNTGELFF
CDR3 DNA: TGCAGCGTTGAACCGCCGAACACCGGGGAGCTGTTTTTT
clone size: NA
CDR3 length: 13
J gene: TRBJ2-2
V gene: TRBV29-1
D gene: NA

CDR3 protein: CASSQGRGPYEQYF
CDR3 DNA: TGTGCCAGCAGCCAAGGAAGGGGCCCCTACGAGCAGTACTTC
clone size: NA
CDR3 length: 14
J gene: TRBJ2-7
V gene: TRBV14
D gene: NA

CDR3 protein: CASSYISGGHDEQFF
CDR3 DNA: TGTGCCAGCAGTTACATCAGCGGGGGGCATGATGAGCAGTTCTTC
clone size: NA
CDR3 length: 15
J gene: TRBJ2-1
V gene: TRBV6-6
D gene: TRBD2

CDR3 protein: CASSPRDTDDEQFF
CDR3 DNA: TGTGCCAGTAGTCCCCGGGACACGGACGATGAGCAGTTCTTC
clone size: NA
CDR3 length: 14
J gene: TRBJ2-1
V gene: TRBV19
D gene: NA

CDR3 protein: CASSPGGGSEQYF
CDR3 DNA: TGTGCCAGCAGCCCGGGTGGAGGGTCCGAGCAGTACTTC
clone size: NA
CDR3 length: 13
J gene: TRBJ2-7
V gene: TRBV7-3
D gene: NA

CDR3 protein: CASSGNTDLNYGYTF
CDR3 DNA: TGTGCCAGCAGTGGGAATACGGACCTTAACTATGGCTACACCTTC
clone size: NA
CDR3 length: 15
J gene: TRBJ1-2
V gene: TRBV2
D gene: NA

CDR3 protein: CASSASSGTDTQYF
CDR3 DNA: TGTGCCAGCAGCGCCAGTAGCGGCACAGATACGCAGTATTTT
clone size: few
CDR3 length: 14
J gene: TRBJ2-3
V gene: TRBV6-4
D gene: NA

CDR3 protein: CASSQETDRGREKLFF
CDR3 DNA: TGCGCCAGCAGCCAAGAAACAGACAGGGGGAGGGAAAAACTGTTTTTT
clone size: NA
CDR3 length: 16
J gene: TRBJ1-4
V gene: TRBV4-3
D gene: TRBD1

CDR3 protein: CASSPRRFHEQFF
CDR3 DNA: TGTGCCAGCAGCCCGCGACGCTTCCATGAGCAGTTCTTC
clone size: NA
CDR3 length: 13
J gene: TRBJ2-1
V gene: TRBV5-8
D gene: NA

CDR3 protein: CASSIDHGGTDTRELFF
CDR3 DNA: TGTGCCAGTAGTATAGACCATGGGGGGACGGACACCAGGGAGCTGTTTTTT
clone size: NA
CDR3 length: 17
J gene: TRBJ2-2
V gene: TRBV19
D gene: NA

CDR3 protein: CASRPGQANNQPQHF
CDR3 DNA: TGTGCCAGCAGACCCGGACAGGCCAACAATCAGCCCCAGCATTTT
clone size: once
CDR3 length: 15
J gene: TRBJ1-5
V gene: TRBV2
D gene: TRBD1

CDR3 protein: CASSVQATNEKLFF
CDR3 DNA: TGTGCCAGCAGCGTACAAGCAACTAATGAAAAACTGTTTTTT
clone size: NA
CDR3 length: 14
J gene: TRBJ1-4
V gene: TRBV3-1/TRBV3-2
D gene: NA

CDR3 protein: CASSFRGGSDNEQFF
CDR3 DNA: TGTGCCAGCAGCTTCAGGGGGGGTTCCGACAATGAGCAGTTCTTC
clone size: NA
CDR3 length: 15
J gene: TRBJ2-1
V gene: TRBV7-2
D gene: NA

CDR3 protein: CASSRGPMNTEAFF
CDR3 DNA: TGCGCCAGCAGCCGAGGCCCGATGAACACTGAAGCTTTCTTT
clone size: NA
CDR3 length: 14
J gene: TRBJ1-1
V gene: TRBV4-1
D gene: NA

CDR3 protein: CASSIPGPQPQHF
CDR3 DNA: TGTGCCAGTAGTATACCGGGCCCTCAGCCCCAGCATTTT
clone size: once
CDR3 length: 13
J gene: TRBJ1-5
V gene: TRBV19
D gene: NA

CDR3 protein: CSALRAGGFYGYTF
CDR3 DNA: TGCAGCGCACTCAGGGCAGGGGGGTTCTATGGCTACACCTTC
clone size: NA
CDR3 length: 14
J gene: TRBJ1-2
V gene: TRBV29-1
D gene: TRBD1

CDR3 protein: CASSQVQGETQYF
CDR3 DNA: TGTGCCAGCAGCCAAGTTCAGGGGGAGACCCAGTACTTC
clone size: NA
CDR3 length: 13
J gene: TRBJ2-5
V gene: TRBV14
D gene: NA

CDR3 protein: CASSPYGMNTEAFF
CDR3 DNA: TGTGCCAGCAGCCCCTACGGGATGAACACTGAAGCTTTCTTT
clone size: NA
CDR3 length: 14
J gene: TRBJ1-1
V gene: TRBV28
D gene: NA

CDR3 protein: CAWSAPYRDSGEQYF
CDR3 DNA: TGTGCCTGGAGTGCCCCCTACAGGGACAGTGGGGAGCAGTACTTC
clone size: NA
CDR3 length: 15
J gene: TRBJ2-7
V gene: TRBV30
D gene: TRBD1

CDR3 protein: CASTQRHATNEKLFF
CDR3 DNA: TGTGCCAGCACTCAAAGACATGCAACTAATGAAAAACTGTTTTTT
clone size: NA
CDR3 length: 15
J gene: TRBJ1-4
V gene: TRBV28
D gene: NA

CDR3 protein: CASRTGQSRSGNTIYF
CDR3 DNA: TGCGCCAGCAGGACAGGGCAGTCCCGCTCTGGAAACACCATATATTTT
clone size: NA
CDR3 length: 16
J gene: TRBJ1-3
V gene: TRBV10-2
D gene: TRBD1

CDR3 protein: CASSLMGGDVYF
CDR3 DNA: TGTGCCAGCAGCCTGATGGGTGGCGATGTGTACTTC
clone size: NA
CDR3 length: 12
J gene: TRBJ2-7
V gene: TRBV11-2
D gene: NA

CDR3 protein: CASSQRQGSSTEAFF
CDR3 DNA: TGTGCCAGCAGCCAACGACAGGGGTCATCCACTGAAGCTTTCTTT
clone size: NA
CDR3 length: 15
J gene: TRBJ1-1
V gene: TRBV7-2
D gene: TRBD1

CDR3 protein: CASSSRMGTEAFF
CDR3 DNA: TGTGCCAGCAGCTCCCGAATGGGCACTGAAGCTTTCTTT
clone size: NA
CDR3 length: 13
J gene: TRBJ1-1
V gene: TRBV7-2
D gene: NA

CDR3 protein: CARSSRGGTF
CDR3 DNA: TGTGCCAGAAGCTCCCGGGGGGGCACCTTC
clone size: once
CDR3 length: 10
J gene: TRBJ1-2
V gene: TRBV5-3
D gene: NA

CDR3 protein: CATSRAQDGLGELFF
CDR3 DNA: TGTGCCACCAGCAGAGCTCAGGATGGATTGGGGGAGCTGTTTTTT
clone size: NA
CDR3 length: 15
J gene: TRBJ2-2
V gene: TRBV15
D gene: NA

CDR3 protein: CASSSGGSPGELFF
CDR3 DNA: TGTGCCAGCAGCTCAGGTGGAAGTCCCGGGGAGCTGTTTTTT
clone size: NA
CDR3 length: 14
J gene: TRBJ2-2
V gene: TRBV11-3
D gene: NA

CDR3 protein: CASSPTGTNTEAFF
CDR3 DNA: TGTGCCAGCTCACCAACCGGGACGAACACTGAAGCTTTCTTT
clone size: NA
CDR3 length: 14
J gene: TRBJ1-1
V gene: TRBV18
D gene: NA

CDR3 protein: CASRRTGKVPEAFF
CDR3 DNA: TGTGCCAGCAGGCGGACAGGGAAGGTCCCTGAAGCTTTCTTT
clone size: NA
CDR3 length: 14
J gene: TRBJ1-1
V gene: TRBV6-4
D gene: TRBD1

CDR3 protein: CASSFRQNYGYTF
CDR3 DNA: TGTGCCAGCAGTTTTCGTCAGAACTATGGCTACACCTTC
clone size: NA
CDR3 length: 13
J gene: TRBJ1-2
V gene: TRBV12-3/TRBV12-4
D gene: NA

CDR3 protein: CASSPGGGYNEQFF
CDR3 DNA: TGCGCCAGCAGCCCCGGTGGGGGTTACAATGAGCAGTTCTTC
clone size: NA
CDR3 length: 14
J gene: TRBJ2-1
V gene: TRBV5-1
D gene: NA

CDR3 protein: CASSELLAGSSGELFF
CDR3 DNA: TGTGCCAGCAGTGAGTTACTAGCGGGGTCAAGCGGGGAGCTGTTTTTT
clone size: NA
CDR3 length: 16
J gene: TRBJ2-2
V gene: TRBV6-1
D gene: TRBD2

CDR3 protein: CASSAGVNTEAFF
CDR3 DNA: TGTGCCAGTAGCGCGGGGGTGAACACTGAAGCTTTCTTT
clone size: few
CDR3 length: 13
J gene: TRBJ1-1
V gene: TRBV19
D gene: NA

CDR3 protein: CASSLVGLTGGRQPQHF
CDR3 DNA: TGTGCCAGCAGCTTAGTGGGTTTGACAGGGGGTCGCCAGCCCCAGCATTTT
clone size: once
CDR3 length: 17
J gene: TRBJ1-5
V gene: TRBV7-2
D gene: TRBD1

CDR3 protein: CATSDSSDTDYNEQFF
CDR3 DNA: TGTGCCACCAGTGATTCCTCCGACACAGACTACAATGAGCAGTTCTTC
clone size: NA
CDR3 length: 16
J gene: TRBJ2-1
V gene: TRBV24-1
D gene: NA

CDR3 protein: CASSYRGVNTGELFF
CDR3 DNA: TGTGCCAGCAGTTACCGGGGTGTAAACACCGGGGAGCTGTTTTTT
clone size: NA
CDR3 length: 15
J gene: TRBJ2-2
V gene: TRBV6-2/TRBV6-3
D gene: NA

CDR3 protein: CATSREQGREETQYF
CDR3 DNA: TGTGCTACCTCGAGAGAGCAGGGGCGCGAAGAGACCCAGTACTTC
clone size: NA
CDR3 length: 15
J gene: TRBJ2-5
V gene: TRBV12-5
D gene: NA

CDR3 protein: CASSGRDGAYEQYF
CDR3 DNA: TGTGCCAGCAGCGGACGGGACGGAGCCTACGAGCAGTACTTC
clone size: NA
CDR3 length: 14
J gene: TRBJ2-7
V gene: TRBV7-2
D gene: NA

CDR3 protein: CASSYVSSGLQETQYF
CDR3 DNA: TGTGCCAGCAGTTATGTGTCTAGCGGGTTACAAGAGACCCAGTACTTC
clone size: NA
CDR3 length: 16
J gene: TRBJ2-5
V gene: TRBV6-2/TRBV6-3
D gene: TRBD2

CDR3 protein: CASSLTGLQPQHF
CDR3 DNA: TGCGCCAGCAGCCTGACAGGGTTACAGCCCCAGCATTTT
clone size: NA
CDR3 length: 13
J gene: TRBJ1-5
V gene: TRBV4-1
D gene: TRBD1

CDR3 protein: CASSSPRVAYEQYF
CDR3 DNA: TGTGCCAGCAGCTCCCCCAGGGTCGCCTACGAGCAGTACTTC
clone size: NA
CDR3 length: 14
J gene: TRBJ2-7
V gene: TRBV7-8
D gene: NA